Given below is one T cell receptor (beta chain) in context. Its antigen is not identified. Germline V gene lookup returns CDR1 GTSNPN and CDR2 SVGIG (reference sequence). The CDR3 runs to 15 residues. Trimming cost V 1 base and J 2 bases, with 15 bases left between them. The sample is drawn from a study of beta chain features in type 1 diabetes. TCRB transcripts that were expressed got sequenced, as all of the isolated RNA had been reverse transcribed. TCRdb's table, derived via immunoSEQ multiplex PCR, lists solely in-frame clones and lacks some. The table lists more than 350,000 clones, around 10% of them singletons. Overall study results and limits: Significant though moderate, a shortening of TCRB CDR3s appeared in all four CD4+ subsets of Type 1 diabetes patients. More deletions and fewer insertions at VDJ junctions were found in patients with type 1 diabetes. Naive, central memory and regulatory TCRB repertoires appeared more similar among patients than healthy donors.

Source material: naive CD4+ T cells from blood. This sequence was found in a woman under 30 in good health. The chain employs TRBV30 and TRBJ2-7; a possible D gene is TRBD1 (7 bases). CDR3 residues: CAWSANPGGPYEQYF. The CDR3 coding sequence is TGTGCCTGGAGTGCAAACCCAGGGGGGCCCTACGAGCAGTACTTC.